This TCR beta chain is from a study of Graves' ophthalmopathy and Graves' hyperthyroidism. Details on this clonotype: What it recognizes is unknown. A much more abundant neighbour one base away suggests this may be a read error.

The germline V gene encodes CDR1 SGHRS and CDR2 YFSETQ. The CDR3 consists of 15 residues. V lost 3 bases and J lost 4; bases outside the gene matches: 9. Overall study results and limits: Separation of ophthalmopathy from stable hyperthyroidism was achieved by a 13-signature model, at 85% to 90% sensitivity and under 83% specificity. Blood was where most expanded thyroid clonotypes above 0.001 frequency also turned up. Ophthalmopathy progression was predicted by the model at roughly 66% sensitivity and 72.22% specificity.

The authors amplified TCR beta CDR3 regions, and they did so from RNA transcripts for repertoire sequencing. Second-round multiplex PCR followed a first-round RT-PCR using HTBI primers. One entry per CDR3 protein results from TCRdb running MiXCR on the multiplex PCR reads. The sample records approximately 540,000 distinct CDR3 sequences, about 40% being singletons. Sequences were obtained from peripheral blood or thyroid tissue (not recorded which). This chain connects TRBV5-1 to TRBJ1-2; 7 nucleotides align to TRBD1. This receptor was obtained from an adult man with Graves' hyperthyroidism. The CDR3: CASSSRTGISYGYTF. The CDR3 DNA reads TGCGCCAGCAGCTCAAGGACAGGAATAAGCTATGGCTACACCTTC.